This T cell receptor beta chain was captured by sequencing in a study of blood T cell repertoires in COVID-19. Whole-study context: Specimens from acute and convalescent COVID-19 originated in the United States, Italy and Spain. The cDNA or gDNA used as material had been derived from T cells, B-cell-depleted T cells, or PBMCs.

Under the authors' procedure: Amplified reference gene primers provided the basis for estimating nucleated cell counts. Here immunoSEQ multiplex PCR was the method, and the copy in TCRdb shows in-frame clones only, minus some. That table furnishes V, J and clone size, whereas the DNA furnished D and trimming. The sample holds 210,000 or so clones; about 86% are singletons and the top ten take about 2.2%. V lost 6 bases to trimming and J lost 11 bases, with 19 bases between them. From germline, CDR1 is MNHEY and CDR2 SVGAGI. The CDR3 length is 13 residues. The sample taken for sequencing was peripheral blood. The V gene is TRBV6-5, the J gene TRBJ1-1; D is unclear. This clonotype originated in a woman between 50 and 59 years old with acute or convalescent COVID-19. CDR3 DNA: TGTGCCAGCAGGGTCCCGACGGGGATAATGGCTTTCTTT. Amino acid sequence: CASRVPTGIMAFF.